Following are 32 T cell receptor beta chains from one sample sequenced in a study of spatial heterogeneity in lung cancer. Time point of the sample: blood at routine non-recurrence follow-up after resection. Unsorted whole RNA of tumor, nontumor lung or frozen PBMC was sequenced. TCRdb ran MiXCR on the 5' RACE reads and lists one entry per CDR3 protein. The sample holds fewer than 30,000 distinct CDR3 sequences; roughly 6% are singletons and the top ten take roughly 21%. The material sequenced was PBMCs, taken at follow-up. The receptors here all came from a male donor with early-stage non-small cell lung cancer.

By its share, this clonotype is medium-sized. The rearrangement links TRBV29-1 to TRBJ2-6; D is ambiguous. V was clipped by 6 bases and J by 0 bases, with 9 bases between them. Germline V gives CDR1 SQVTM, CDR2 ANQGSEA. This CDR3 region has 14 residues. This CDR3 reads CSVADVSGANVLTF. In DNA form, the CDR3 reads TGCAGCGTGGCAGATGTCTCTGGGGCCAACGTCCTGACTTTC.

This clonotype was picked up many times. The V call is TRBV7-2, the J call TRBJ1-2, with no clear D. V dropped 4 bases and J dropped 2 bases, with 17 bases sitting between them. Germline-derived CDR1 and CDR2 are SGHTA and FQGNSA. The CDR3 contains 16 residues. DNA of the CDR3: TGTGCCAGCAGCTCTCCGGCCAGACCAAAGAACTATGGCTACACCTTC. Protein sequence: CASSSPARPKNYGYTF.

This clonotype has ten or more counts. The V call is TRBV10-3, the J call TRBJ2-7, with D hard to call. V was clipped by 7 bases and J by 5 bases, with 3 bases between them. This CDR3 has 9 residues. Germline CDR1 is ENHRY and CDR2 is SYGVKD. The CDR3 region is CAIIDEQYV. As DNA, the CDR3 is TGTGCCATCATTGACGAGCAGTACGTC.

This clonotype showed up just a few times. This CDR3 is CASSIGQGPAGPQHF. The CDR3 DNA reads as TGCGCCAGCAGCATCGGACAGGGTCCCGCGGGGCCCCAGCATTTT. V and J are TRBV4-1 and TRBJ1-5; 8 nucleotides line up with TRBD1. Germline lookup yields CDR1 MGHRA and CDR2 YSYEKL. The CDR3 spans 15 residues. V trimming: 5 bases; J trimming: 9 bases; junction bases outside the gene matches: 12.

This clonotype appeared many times. V usage is TRBV19 and J usage is TRBJ2-5; 9 bases are shared with TRBD1. This CDR3 is built from 13 residues. Germline values: CDR1 LNHDA, CDR2 SQIVND (reference sequence). The V segment lost 10 bases and the J segment 4 bases; nucleotides outside the gene matches: 7. Written as DNA, the CDR3 is TGTGCCACACGGGACAGGGTAGGAGAGACCCAGTACTTC. This gives the protein CATRDRVGETQYF.

This clonotype was observed a few times. The rearrangement uses TRBV5-1 and TRBJ1-1; 8 bases are a match to TRBD1. V dropped 4 bases and J dropped 4; count of bases not matched to a gene: 9. Germline V gene data show CDR1 as SGHRS and CDR2 as YFSETQ. The CDR3 length is 15 residues. CDR3 sequence reads: CASSAVDRGGTEAFF. The CDR3 DNA reads TGCGCCAGCAGCGCAGTCGACAGGGGAGGCACTGAAGCTTTCTTT.

This clonotype was counted ten times or more. The J gene is TRBJ2-5, the V gene TRBV15; TRBD1 or TRBD2 may be the D gene (5 bases each). Trimming stripped 3 bases from V and 4 bases from J, with 9 bases between. Germline assignment: CDR1 LNHNV and CDR2 YYDKDF (reference sequence). This CDR3 contains 13 residues. The DNA for the CDR3 is TGTGCCACCAGCAGGAGGGGTGCAGAGACCCAGTACTTC. Protein: CATSRRGAETQYF.

This clonotype has just a few counts. The V call is TRBV5-6, the J call TRBJ1-2; no firm D call. V lost 4 bases, J lost 7 bases, and 11 bases lay in between. CDR3 size: 12 residues. The germline V gene encodes CDR1 SGHDT and CDR2 YYEEEE. The CDR3 region is CASSIDPSGYTF. The CDR3 nucleotides are TGTGCCAGCAGCATAGACCCCTCTGGCTACACCTTC.

This clonotype was counted ten times or more. This rearrangement joins TRBV5-1 to TRBJ2-1; 8 nucleotides agree with TRBD1. V shed 3 bases, J shed 2 bases, and the junction held 1 base outside the gene matches. The CDR3 is 14 residues long. Germline values: CDR1 SGHRS, CDR2 YFSETQ. The CDR3 DNA sequence: TGCGCCAGCAGCTCGGGACAGGCCTACAATGAGCAGTTCTTC. This gives the protein CASSSGQAYNEQFF.

The chain is built from TRBV6-2 or TRBV6-3 and TRBJ1-1; 7 bases align to TRBD1. In germline, CDR1 is MNHEY, CDR2 SVGEGT. The CDR3 totals 15 residues. Germline trimming cut 5 bases from V and 6 bases from J; bases unmatched to any gene: 12. CDR3 region: CASSPARTQGAEAFF. The CDR3 DNA follows: TGTGCCAGCAGTCCTGCGCGGACCCAGGGGGCTGAAGCTTTCTTT.

This clonotype has just a few counts. The rearrangement uses TRBV9 and TRBJ1-2; D is ambiguous. The V and J ends lost 2 bases and 2 bases respectively, with 16 bases between them. Germline lookup yields CDR1 SGDLS and CDR2 YYNGEE. The CDR3 has 16 residues. CDR3 sequence reads: CASSVQSTHSNYGYTF. In DNA, the CDR3 is TGTGCCAGCAGCGTCCAATCCACTCATTCGAACTATGGCTACACCTTC.

The chain employs TRBV5-4 and TRBJ2-1; 7 positions agree with TRBD1. The germline V gene has CDR1 SGHNT and CDR2 YYREEE (reference sequence). Trimming cost V 3 bases and J 10 bases; bases outside gene matches: 4. The CDR3 length is 12 residues. For the CDR3, the DNA is TGTGCCAGCAGCTACGGGACAGACGAGCAGTTCTTC. Protein product: CASSYGTDEQFF.

This clonotype showed up many times. This chain connects TRBV2 to TRBJ1-1; D remains unclear. Trimming pared 4 bases from V and 14 bases from J, leaving 20 bases between. Germline lookup yields CDR1 SNHLY and CDR2 FYNNEI. The CDR3 is 13 residues long. In DNA form, the CDR3 reads TGTGCCAGCAGTGGGATAGGAGCCGGGTCACCATTCTTT. Its translation is CASSGIGAGSPFF.

In this sample, this clonotype turned up many times. The V and J genes are TRBV12-3 or TRBV12-4 and TRBJ2-2, with 8 bases that match TRBD1. This CDR3 has 13 residues. Germline trimming cut 7 bases from V and 6 bases from J; bases unmatched to any gene: 4. This CDR3 is CASKTGDAGELFF. CDR3 nucleotides: TGTGCCAGCAAGACAGGGGACGCCGGGGAGCTGTTTTTT.

This clonotype was seen ten or more times. This rearrangement joins TRBV28 to TRBJ2-2, with unresolved D. This CDR3 region has 14 residues. From germline, CDR1 is MDHEN and CDR2 SYDVKM. Trimming shortened V by 8 bases and J by 6 bases, and 16 bases separated the two germline ends. The DNA for the CDR3 is TGTGCCAGCTCAACGGAGTTTGGAGCCGGGGAGCTGTTTTTT. This codes for CASSTEFGAGELFF. Using reference TRBV28 and TRBJ2-2 for the parts outside the CDR3, the full variable domain is DVKVTQSSRYLVKRTGEKVFLECVQDMDHENMFWYRQDPGLGLRLIYFSYDVKMKEKGDIPEGYSVSREKKERFSLILESASTNQTSMYLCASSTEFGAGELFFGEGSRLTVL.

In its sample, this clonotype was seen a few times. The chain uses TRBV7-2 and TRBJ1-1, with D unresolved. The V gene's germline CDR1 is SGHTA and CDR2 FQGNSA. V was shortened by 1 base and J by 0 bases, with 6 bases between the two germline ends. The CDR3 has 14 amino acids. CDR3 sequence: CASSLGRLNTEAFF. The DNA of the CDR3 is TGTGCCAGCAGCTTAGGACGGCTGAACACTGAAGCTTTCTTT.

This clonotype was counted many times. V usage is TRBV5-1 and J usage is TRBJ1-1; the match to TRBD1 covers 9 bases. The CDR3 consists of 12 residues. With 3 bases clipped from V and 10 bases from J, the junction kept 4 bases outside the gene matches. CDR1 and CDR2 from the germline V gene are SGHRS and YFSETQ. The CDR3 region is CASSYGQGRAFF. CDR3 in DNA: TGCGCCAGCAGCTACGGACAGGGGAGAGCTTTCTTT. The full variable domain, in which reference TRBV5-1 and TRBJ1-1 provide the parts outside the CDR3, is KAGVTQTPRYLIKTRGQQVTLSCSPISGHRSVSWYQQTPGQGLQFLFEYFSETQRNKGNFPGRFSGRQFSNSRSEMNVSTLELGDSALYLCASSYGQGRAFFGQGTRLTVV.

The chain has TRBV20-1 and TRBJ2-3; 7 bases fit TRBD2. J gave up 0 bases and V 0 bases, and 6 bases lay outside the gene matches. This CDR3 has 16 residues. Per germline, CDR1 DFQATT and CDR2 SNEGSKA (reference sequence). The CDR3 region has the DNA TGCAGTGCTAGAGATTTAGCGGGCCCCAGCACAGATACGCAGTATTTT. Translation: CSARDLAGPSTDTQYF.

The table lists this clonotype with many counts. J is TRBJ2-5 and V is TRBV28; 13 nucleotides align to TRBD2. V was pared by 4 bases and J by 5 bases, with 10 bases of the junction left unmatched. Germline lookup yields CDR1 MDHEN and CDR2 SYDVKM. The CDR3 loop spans 17 amino acids. In DNA form, the CDR3 reads TGTGCCAGCAGTTACCCAACTAGCGGGGGGGCCTGGGAGACCCAGTACTTC. It encodes CASSYPTSGGAWETQYF.

This clonotype has just a few counts. The rearrangement uses TRBV20-1 and TRBJ2-5; 11 nucleotides agree with TRBD2. CDR1 and CDR2 (germline): DFQATT, SNEGSKA (reference sequence). V was clipped by 3 bases and J by 5 bases; unmatched bases: 11. CDR3 length equals 16 residues. CDR3 DNA: TGCAGTGCTAGCCCTATAACTAGCGGGGGCAGGGAGACCCAGTACTTC. It specifies CSASPITSGGRETQYF.

This clonotype was seen many times. In DNA, the CDR3 is TGTGCCAGCAGTGATGGGACAGGGAGCTATGGCTACACCTTC. Translating it yields CASSDGTGSYGYTF. The V gene is TRBV2, the J gene TRBJ1-2; 9 bases map to TRBD1. The CDR3 covers 14 residues. The V and J ends lost 3 bases and 4 bases, in that order; junction bases with no gene match: 3. CDR1 and CDR2 (germline): SNHLY, FYNNEI.

J is TRBJ2-7 and V is TRBV12-3 or TRBV12-4; no reliable D call. The CDR3 is 14 amino acids. V was trimmed by 0 bases and J by 0 bases, leaving 6 bases between them. The CDR3 coding sequence is TGTGCCAGCAGTTTAGCAGGTAACTCCTACGAGCAGTACGTC. This codes for CASSLAGNSYEQYV.

The chain uses TRBV5-1 and TRBJ1-2; possible D gene TRBD1, 5 bases. The CDR3 spans 12 residues. The germline CDR1 and CDR2 sequences are SGHRS and YFSETQ. Trimming took 5 bases from V and 3 from J, leaving 8 bases between them. The CDR3 coding sequence is TGCGCCAGCAGTCTGGGGCACTATGGCTACACCTTC. This encodes CASSLGHYGYTF. Full variable domain (missing parts from reference TRBV5-1 and TRBJ1-2): KAGVTQTPRYLIKTRGQQVTLSCSPISGHRSVSWYQQTPGQGLQFLFEYFSETQRNKGNFPGRFSGRQFSNSRSEMNVSTLELGDSALYLCASSLGHYGYTFGSGTRLTVV.

This clonotype has ten or more counts. V is TRBV2 and J is TRBJ2-3; TRBD2 matches at 10 bases. CDR1 is SNHLY, CDR2 FYNNEI, per germline. The junction had 4 bases not matched to a gene; V was cut back by 3 bases and J by 4 bases. The CDR3 has 15 residues. The CDR3 region has the DNA TGTGCCAGCAGTGAGGCTAGCGGGAGCCCAGATACGCAGTATTTT. It specifies CASSEASGSPDTQYF.

The genes are TRBV4-1 and TRBJ2-7; D is possibly TRBD1 (6 bases). Trimming stripped 1 base from V and 4 bases from J, with 23 bases between. Looked up from germline, CDR1 is MGHRA and CDR2 is YSYEKL. The CDR3 totals 18 residues. The CDR3 loop is CASSQGPGTFPGRYEQYV. CDR3 DNA: TGCGCCAGCAGCCAAGGTCCCGGGACATTCCCCGGGCGGTACGAGCAGTACGTC.

This clonotype was detected many times. The chain recombines TRBV7-9 with TRBJ2-3; D gene uncertain. CDR1 and CDR2 (germline): SEHNR, FQNEAQ (reference sequence). V shed 11 bases and J shed 6 bases, with 12 bases lying between them. This CDR3 spans 11 amino acids. For the CDR3, the DNA is TGTGCCCTCGAGAAAGGGGATACGCAGTATTTT. Encoded protein: CALEKGDTQYF.

This clonotype was recorded at least ten times. The chain is built from TRBV28 and TRBJ1-5; D is unresolved. The CDR3 contains 14 residues. V lost 1 base and J 5 bases, leaving 9 bases between the germline ends. Per germline, CDR1 MDHEN and CDR2 SYDVKM. CDR3 coding DNA: TGTGCCAGCAGTTTATCACAGTCCTATCAGCCCCAGCATTTT. Encoded protein: CASSLSQSYQPQHF.

The chain recombines TRBV5-1 with TRBJ2-1, with D hard to call. The CDR3 covers 14 residues. Trimming removed 4 bases at V and 8 bases at J, with 16 bases between. Germline CDR1 and CDR2: SGHRS and YFSETQ. CDR3 DNA sequence: TGCGCCAGCAGCCAACGACCACAGACCTATGAGCAGTTCTTC. Its protein product is CASSQRPQTYEQFF. Combining the CDR3 with reference TRBV5-1 and TRBJ2-1 gives the whole variable domain KAGVTQTPRYLIKTRGQQVTLSCSPISGHRSVSWYQQTPGQGLQFLFEYFSETQRNKGNFPGRFSGRQFSNSRSEMNVSTLELGDSALYLCASSQRPQTYEQFFGPGTRLTVL.

There are many counts of this clonotype. In nucleotides, the CDR3 is TGTGCCAGCAGTTCATCCAGTAACTTGGAATGCGAGCAGTACGTC. As protein: CASSSSSNLECEQYV. V and J are TRBV12-3 or TRBV12-4 and TRBJ2-7; D gene uncertain. The CDR3 length is 15 residues. V was trimmed by 4 bases and J by 6 bases, leaving 19 bases between them.

The V and J genes are TRBV24-1 and TRBJ2-5; the D gene is possibly TRBD2 (6 bases). V was clipped by 4 bases and J by 5 bases, with 16 bases between them. Germline CDR1 is KGHDR and CDR2 is SFDVKD. This CDR3 region has 15 residues. The CDR3 nucleotides read TGTGCCACCAGTGAGAGAGACGGGACTGGCGAGACCCAGTACTTC. This translates into CATSERDGTGETQYF.

This clonotype was seen a handful of times. V and J are TRBV12-3 or TRBV12-4 and TRBJ2-7; 11 bases map to TRBD2. The CDR3 covers 12 residues. After removal of 6 bases from V and 7 bases from J, the junction contained 2 bases not matched to a gene. In nucleotides, the CDR3 is TGTGCCAGCAGACTAGCGGGGGTTGAGCAGTACTTC. This gives the protein CASRLAGVEQYF.

This clonotype was seen a few times. V usage is TRBV7-6 and J usage is TRBJ2-6; D unresolved. V was cut by 2 bases and J by 0 bases, with 8 bases left in between. Germline-derived CDR1 and CDR2 are SGHVS and FNYEAQ. The CDR3 is 16 amino acids. The DNA for the CDR3 is TGTGCCAGCAGCTTATCTACGGTCTCTGGGGCCAACGTCCTGACTTTC. This translates into CASSLSTVSGANVLTF.